This T cell receptor (beta chain) was recorded in a study of blood T cell repertoires in COVID-19. Study-level information: PBMCs, B-cell-depleted T cells, or T cells were the source of the cDNA or gDNA that made up the material.

CDR3 size: 13 residues. Trimming cost V 4 bases and J 2 bases, with 7 bases left between them. CDR1 and CDR2 (germline): ENHRY, SYGVKD. Seattle-derived patients entered the study during active infection and were followed longitudinally. As processed by the authors: Scientists estimated how many nucleated cells there were by amplifying reference gene primers. Clones were read by immunoSEQ multiplex PCR, and TCRdb kept only the in-frame ones, dropping some. Clonal size and the V and J genes are those of that table, whereas D and trimming came from the DNA. The profile shows 500,000 to 600,000 clones, about 88% of them singletons.

What was sequenced was peripheral blood. This sequence joins TRBV10-3 and TRBJ2-3; D ambiguous. This clonotype was obtained from a woman aged 45-59 years with COVID-19, enrolled during active disease. The CDR3 spells CAISVQFTDTQYF. The CDR3 coding sequence is TGTGCCATCAGTGTACAGTTCACAGATACGCAGTATTTT.